This TCR beta chain appears in the sequencing data of a study of blood T cell repertoires in COVID-19. Whole-study context: The samples span acute and convalescent COVID-19 from the United States, Italy and Spain.

There are 13 residues in the CDR3. The V gene's germline CDR1 is KGHDR and CDR2 SFDVKD. V lost 4 bases and J lost 3, with 8 bases in between. Some clones are missing from TCRdb's copy, which holds only in-frame ones; the method was immunoSEQ multiplex PCR. The repertoire has about 220,000 clones, 86% of them found once; the top ten carry approximately 2.1%. The receptor comes from a man aged 25 to 40 who had recovered from COVID-19. What was sequenced was peripheral blood. The rearrangement joins TRBV24-1 to TRBJ1-2; maybe TRBD1 (6 bases). CDR3 sequence: CATSEGQHYGYTF. The CDR3 bases are TGTGCCACCAGTGAAGGACAGCACTATGGCTACACCTTC.